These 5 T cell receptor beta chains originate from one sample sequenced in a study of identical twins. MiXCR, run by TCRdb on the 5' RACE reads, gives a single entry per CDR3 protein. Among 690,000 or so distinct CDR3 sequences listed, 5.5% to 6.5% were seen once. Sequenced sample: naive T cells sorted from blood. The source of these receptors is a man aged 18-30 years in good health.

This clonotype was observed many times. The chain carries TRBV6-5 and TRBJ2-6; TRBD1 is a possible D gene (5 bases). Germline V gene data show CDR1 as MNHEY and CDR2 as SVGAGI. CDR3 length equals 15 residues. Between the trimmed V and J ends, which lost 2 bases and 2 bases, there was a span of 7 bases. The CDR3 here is CASSYKGPGANVLTF. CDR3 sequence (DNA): TGTGCCAGCAGTTACAAGGGGCCTGGGGCCAACGTCCTGACTTTC.

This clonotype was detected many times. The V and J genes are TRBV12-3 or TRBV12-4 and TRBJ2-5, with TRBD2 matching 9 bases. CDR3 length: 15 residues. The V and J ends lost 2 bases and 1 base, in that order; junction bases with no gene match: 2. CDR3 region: CASSLLAGLQETQYF. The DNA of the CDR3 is TGTGCCAGCAGTTTACTAGCGGGGCTCCAAGAGACCCAGTACTTC.

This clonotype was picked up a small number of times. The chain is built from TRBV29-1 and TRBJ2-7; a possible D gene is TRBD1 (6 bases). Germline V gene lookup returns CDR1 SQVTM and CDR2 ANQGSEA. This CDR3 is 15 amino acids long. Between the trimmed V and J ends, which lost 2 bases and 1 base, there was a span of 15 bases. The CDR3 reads CSVESVDSPSYEQYF. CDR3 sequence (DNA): TGCAGCGTTGAATCGGTGGACAGCCCATCCTACGAGCAGTACTTC.

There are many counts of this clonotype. This chain's CDR3 is CDRQGRGEKLFF. In DNA, the CDR3 is TGTGACCGACAGGGTAGGGGTGAAAAACTGTTTTTT. The chain combines TRBV28 with TRBJ1-4; 7 nucleotides align to TRBD1. From germline, CDR1 is MDHEN and CDR2 SYDVKM. This CDR3 spans 12 amino acids.

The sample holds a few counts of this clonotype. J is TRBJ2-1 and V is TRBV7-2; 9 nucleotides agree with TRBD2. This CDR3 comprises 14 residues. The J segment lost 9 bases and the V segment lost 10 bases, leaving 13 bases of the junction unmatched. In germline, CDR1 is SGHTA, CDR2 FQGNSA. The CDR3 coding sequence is TGTGCCACCGACCCCGGCGGGAGGGCTGGTGAGCAGTTCTTC. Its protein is CATDPGGRAGEQFF.